This entry is about one TCR beta chain. Its cognate antigen is unknown. Per germline, CDR1 MNHNS and CDR2 SASEGT. The CDR3 runs to 16 residues. Trimming left V 5 bases short and J 0 bases short, with 16 bases between. These data belong to a study of blood T cells in healthy people across ages. Study results and limitations: CMV infection status of these donors was not known. Naive and antigen-experienced cells could not be conclusively compared, given unsorted PBMCs.

A J-beta primer mix and a sample-barcoded 5' primer were used in a second PCR of about 7 to 12 cycles. Each single sample gave us at least 2.5 million CDR3-containing paired-end reads. Using its own MiXCR run on the 5' RACE reads, TCRdb lists one record per CDR3 protein. The data contain around 1,700,000 distinct CDR3 sequences, about 30% of them singletons. The sequenced material came from blood. The origin of this receptor is a woman younger than 45 in good health. J is TRBJ1-2 and V is TRBV6-1; D is undetermined. In DNA form, the CDR3 reads TGTGCCAGCAGTCGTAGCCGCGAGGGAGCTAACTATGGCTACACCTTC. Translating it yields CASSRSREGANYGYTF.